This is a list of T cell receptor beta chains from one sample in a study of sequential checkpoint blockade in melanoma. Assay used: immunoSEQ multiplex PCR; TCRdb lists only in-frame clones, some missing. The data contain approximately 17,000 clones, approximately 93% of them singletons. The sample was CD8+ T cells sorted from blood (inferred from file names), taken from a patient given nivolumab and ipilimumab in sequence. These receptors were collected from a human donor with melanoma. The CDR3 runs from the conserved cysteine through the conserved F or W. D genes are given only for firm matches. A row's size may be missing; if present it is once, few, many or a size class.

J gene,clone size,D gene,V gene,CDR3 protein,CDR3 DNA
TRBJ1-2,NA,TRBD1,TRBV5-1,CASSLDTTTGGHGYTF,TGCGCCAGCAGCTTGGACACCACGACAGGGGGGCATGGCTACACCTTC
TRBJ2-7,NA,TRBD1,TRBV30,CAWSVGTGGSYEQYF,TGTGCCTGGAGTGTGGGGACAGGGGGCTCCTACGAGCAGTACTTC
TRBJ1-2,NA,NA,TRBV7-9,CASSFGQPFYGYTF,TGTGCCAGCAGCTTCGGACAGCCTTTCTATGGCTACACCTTC
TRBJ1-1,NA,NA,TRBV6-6,CASSYSTGTNTEAFF,TGTGCCAGCAGTTACTCGACCGGGACAAACACTGAAGCTTTCTTT
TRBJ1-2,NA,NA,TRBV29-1,CSVERGSYGYTF,TGCAGCGTTGAGAGGGGGTCCTATGGCTACACCTTC
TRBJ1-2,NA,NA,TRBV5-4,CASSLGPGVNYGYTF,TGTGCCAGCAGCTTGGGCCCCGGGGTTAACTATGGCTACACCTTC
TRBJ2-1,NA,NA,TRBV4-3,CASSQAGQVIDEQFF,TGCGCCAGCAGCCAGGCTGGACAAGTCATCGATGAGCAGTTCTTC
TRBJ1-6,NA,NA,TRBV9,CASSVGHSSPLHF,TGTGCCAGCAGCGTCGGACACTCTTCACCCCTCCACTTT
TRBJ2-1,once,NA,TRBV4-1,CASSQDLRPSGPYNEQFF,TGCGCCAGCAGCCAAGATCTCAGGCCCAGCGGGCCTTACAATGAGCAGTTCTTC
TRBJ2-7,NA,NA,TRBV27,CASSPTPFGSSYEQYF,TGTGCCAGCAGTCCCACTCCCTTCGGGAGTTCATACGAGCAGTACTTC
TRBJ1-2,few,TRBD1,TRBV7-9,CASSLYTGGPPNYGYTF,TGTGCCAGCAGCTTATACACAGGGGGCCCCCCTAACTATGGCTACACCTTC
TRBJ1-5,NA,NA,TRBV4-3,CASSQYYSNQPQHF,TGCGCCAGCAGCCAATATTATAGCAATCAGCCCCAGCATTTT
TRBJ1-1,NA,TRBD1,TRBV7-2,CASRGRQGMTEAFF,TGTGCCAGCAGGGGACGACAGGGTATGACTGAAGCTTTCTTT
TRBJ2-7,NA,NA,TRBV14,CASSQVNSYEQYF,TGTGCCAGCAGCCAAGTAAACTCCTACGAGCAGTACTTC
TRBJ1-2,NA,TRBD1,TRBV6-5,CASSPSRGVENTF,TGTGCCAGCAGCCCGTCCAGGGGGGTTGAAAACACCTTC
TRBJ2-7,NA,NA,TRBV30,CAWSHRVYEQYF,TGTGCCTGGAGTCACAGGGTCTACGAGCAGTACTTC
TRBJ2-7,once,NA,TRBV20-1,CSVPVVYEQYF,TGCAGTGTCCCCGTTGTCTACGAGCAGTACTTC
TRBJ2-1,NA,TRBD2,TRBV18,CASSPPTSGRYNEQFF,TGTGCCAGCTCACCACCGACTAGCGGGCGCTACAATGAGCAGTTCTTC
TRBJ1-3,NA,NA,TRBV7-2,CASSQDSLGTIYF,TGTGCCAGCAGCCAAGACAGTCTGGGCACCATATATTTT
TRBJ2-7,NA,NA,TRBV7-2,CASSLDGVLDEQYF,TGTGCCAGCAGCTTAGACGGGGTTCTGGACGAGCAGTACTTC
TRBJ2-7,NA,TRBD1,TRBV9,CASSPQGDSEQYF,TGTGCCAGCAGCCCCCAGGGGGATAGCGAGCAGTACTTC
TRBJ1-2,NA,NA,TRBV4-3,CASSQDRTNGYTF,TGCGCCAGCAGCCAAGATCGGACTAACGGCTACACCTTC
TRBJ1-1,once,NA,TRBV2,CASSDGRVNTEAFF,TGTGCCAGCAGTGATGGGCGAGTGAACACTGAAGCTTTCTTT
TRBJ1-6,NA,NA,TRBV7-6,CASSLALRGNNSPLHF,TGTGCCAGCAGCTTAGCGTTAAGGGGGAATAATTCACCCCTCCACTTT
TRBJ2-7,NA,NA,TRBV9,CASSVAAGSYEQYF,TGTGCCAGCAGCGTAGCGGCAGGCTCCTACGAGCAGTACTTC
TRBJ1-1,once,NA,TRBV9,CASSVGMGGPEAFF,TGTGCCAGCAGCGTAGGTATGGGAGGGCCCGAAGCTTTCTTT
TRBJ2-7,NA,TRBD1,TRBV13,CASSKGQGAYEQYF,TGTGCCAGCAGCAAGGGACAGGGAGCCTACGAGCAGTACTTC
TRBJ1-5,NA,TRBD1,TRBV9,CASSGTGSNQPQHF,TGTGCCAGCAGCGGGACAGGGTCTAATCAGCCCCAGCATTTT
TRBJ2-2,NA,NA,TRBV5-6,CASSPSGYGGELFF,TGTGCCAGCAGCCCGTCAGGGTACGGCGGGGAGCTGTTTTTT
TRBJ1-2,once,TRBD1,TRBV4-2,CASSQGQGIKGYTF,TGTGCCAGCAGCCAAGGACAGGGGATTAAAGGCTACACCTTC
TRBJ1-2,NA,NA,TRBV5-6,CASSLGSGPYGYTF,TGTGCCAGCAGCTTGGGGTCAGGTCCCTATGGCTACACCTTC
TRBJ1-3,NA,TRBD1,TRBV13,CASSHGTGTGNTIYF,TGTGCCAGCAGCCATGGGACAGGTACTGGAAACACCATATATTTT
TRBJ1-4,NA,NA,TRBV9,CASSSGARGEKLFF,TGTGCCAGCAGCTCAGGGGCGCGTGGTGAAAAACTGTTTTTT
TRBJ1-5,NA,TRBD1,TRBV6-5,CASSQGQGRQPQHF,TGTGCCAGCAGCCAGGGACAGGGTCGTCAGCCCCAGCATTTT
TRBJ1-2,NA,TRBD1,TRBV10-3,CAISERQGAASASFGYTF,TGTGCCATCAGTGAGCGACAGGGGGCGGCTTCGGCCTCCTTCGGGTACACCTTC
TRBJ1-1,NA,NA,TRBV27,CASSRTGWNTEAFF,TGTGCCAGCAGCCGAACAGGGTGGAACACTGAAGCTTTCTTT
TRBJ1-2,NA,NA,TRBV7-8,CASSLGFRGGVHYGYTF,TGTGCCAGCAGCTTAGGGTTTAGGGGGGGCGTTCACTATGGCTACACCTTC
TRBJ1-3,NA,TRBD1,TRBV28,CASSIPGTGAGNTIYF,TGTGCCAGCAGTATTCCCGGGACAGGGGCGGGAAACACCATATATTTT
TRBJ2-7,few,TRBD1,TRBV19,CASSMTGGIYEQYF,TGTGCCAGTAGTATGACAGGGGGCATCTACGAGCAGTACTTC
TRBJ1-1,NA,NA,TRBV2,CASSEFGEMNTEAFF,TGTGCCAGCAGTGAATTTGGGGAGATGAACACTGAAGCTTTCTTT
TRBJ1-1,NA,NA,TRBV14,CASSQDLLGLSTRGRGTEAFF,TGTGCCAGCAGCCAAGATTTATTAGGCTTATCCACCCGCGGCAGGGGCACTGAAGCTTTCTTT
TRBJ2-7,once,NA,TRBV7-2,CASSLNPRTGRNYEQYF,TGTGCCAGCAGCTTAAATCCCAGGACTGGAAGAAACTACGAGCAGTACTTC
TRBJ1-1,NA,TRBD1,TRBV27,CASRWTGGNTEAFF,TGTGCCAGCAGGTGGACAGGGGGAAACACTGAAGCTTTCTTT
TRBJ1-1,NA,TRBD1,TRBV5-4,CASSQGDTEAFF,TGTGCCAGCAGCCAGGGGGACACTGAAGCTTTCTTT
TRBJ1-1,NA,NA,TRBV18,CASSPTENTEAFF,TGTGCCAGCTCACCGACAGAGAACACTGAAGCTTTCTTT
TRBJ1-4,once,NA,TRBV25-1,CASSGAGDWEKLFF,TGTGCCAGCAGTGGAGCCGGGGACTGGGAAAAACTGTTTTTT
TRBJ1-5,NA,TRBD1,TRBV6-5,CASSYAGGYQPQHF,TGTGCCAGCAGTTATGCAGGGGGATATCAGCCCCAGCATTTT
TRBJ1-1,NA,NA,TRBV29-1,CSVGNGGDTEAFF,TGCAGCGTTGGGAACGGAGGGGACACTGAAGCTTTCTTT
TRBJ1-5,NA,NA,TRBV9,CASSASGGWQPQHF,TGTGCCAGCAGCGCCTCGGGTGGGTGGCAGCCCCAGCATTTT
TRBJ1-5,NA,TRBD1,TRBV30,CAWGTGGQGQPQHF,TGTGCCTGGGGAACAGGGGGGCAAGGTCAGCCCCAGCATTTT
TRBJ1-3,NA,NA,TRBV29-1,CSVLQAHSGNTIYF,TGCAGCGTGTTACAGGCGCACTCTGGAAACACCATATATTTT
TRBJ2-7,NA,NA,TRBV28,CASSFYNSYEQYF,TGTGCCAGCAGCTTCTATAACAGCTACGAGCAGTACTTC
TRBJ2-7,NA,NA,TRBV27,CASSTTGFSYEQYF,TGTGCCAGCAGTACCACAGGGTTCTCCTACGAGCAGTACTTC
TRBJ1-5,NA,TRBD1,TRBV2,CASSGDRVNQPQHF,TGTGCCAGCAGTGGGGACAGGGTTAATCAGCCCCAGCATTTT
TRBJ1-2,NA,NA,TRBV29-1,CSVFLPSGKIGF,TGCAGCGTCTTTCTCCCATCCGGGAAAATAGGCTTC